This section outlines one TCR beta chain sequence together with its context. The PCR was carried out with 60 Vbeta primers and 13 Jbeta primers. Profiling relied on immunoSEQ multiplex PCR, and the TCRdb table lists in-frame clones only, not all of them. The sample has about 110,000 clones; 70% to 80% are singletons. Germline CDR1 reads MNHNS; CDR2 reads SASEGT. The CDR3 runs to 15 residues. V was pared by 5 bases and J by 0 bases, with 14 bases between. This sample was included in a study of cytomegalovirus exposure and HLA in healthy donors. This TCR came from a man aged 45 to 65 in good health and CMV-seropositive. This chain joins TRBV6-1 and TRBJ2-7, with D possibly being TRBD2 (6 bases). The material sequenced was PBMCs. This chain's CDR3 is CASSRQTRSSYEQYF. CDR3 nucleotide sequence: TGTGCCAGCAGTCGTCAGACTAGGAGCTCCTACGAGCAGTACTTC.